The sequence of this T cell receptor (beta chain) was determined in a study of cytomegalovirus exposure and HLA in healthy donors. Libraries were prepared by immunoSEQ multiplex PCR; TCRdb keeps only in-frame clonotypes and omits some of them. The data show approximately 160,000 clones, approximately 84% seen once. About this clone itself: The antigen is undetermined.

The CDR3 runs to 14 residues. The germline V gene has CDR1 SGHDN and CDR2 FVKESK. The V gene lost 4 bases and the J gene lost 0 bases, with 6 bases spanning the gap. Study results and limitations: In vitro, three CMV-associated chains proved specific for CMV antigens. Cytomegalovirus-associated status was assigned to 164 TCR beta chains. The classifier reportedly diagnosed cytomegalovirus status with high specificity and sensitivity. Generally TCR sequences proved uncommon, though certain public TCRs appeared in numerous donors.

The sequenced material came from PBMCs. The rearrangement joins TRBV14 to TRBJ2-2; no firm D call. This clonotype was sampled from a man aged 25-45 years in good health and CMV-seropositive. The CDR3 reads CASSLAANTGELFF. The CDR3 bases are TGTGCCAGCAGCCTTGCAGCGAACACCGGGGAGCTGTTTTTT.